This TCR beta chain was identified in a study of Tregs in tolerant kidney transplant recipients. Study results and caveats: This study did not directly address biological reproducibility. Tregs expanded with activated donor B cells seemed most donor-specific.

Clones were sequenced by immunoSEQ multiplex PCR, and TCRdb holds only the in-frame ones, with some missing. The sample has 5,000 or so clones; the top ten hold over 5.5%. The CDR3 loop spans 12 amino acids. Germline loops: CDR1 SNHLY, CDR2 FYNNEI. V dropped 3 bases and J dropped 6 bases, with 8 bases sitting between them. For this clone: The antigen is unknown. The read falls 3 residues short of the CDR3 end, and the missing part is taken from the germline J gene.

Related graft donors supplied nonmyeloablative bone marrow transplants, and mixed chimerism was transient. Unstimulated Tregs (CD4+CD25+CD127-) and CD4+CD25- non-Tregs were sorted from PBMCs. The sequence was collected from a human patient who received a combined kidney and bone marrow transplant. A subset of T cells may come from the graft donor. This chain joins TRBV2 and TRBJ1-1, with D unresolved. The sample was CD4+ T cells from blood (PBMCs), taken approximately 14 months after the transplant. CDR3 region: CASSDFLAEAFF. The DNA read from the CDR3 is TGTGCCAGCAGTGATTTCCTTGCTGAA. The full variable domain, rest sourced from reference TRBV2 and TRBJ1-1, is EPEVTQTPSHQVTQMGQEVILRCVPISNHLYFYWYRQILGQKVEFLVSFYNNEISEKSEIFDDQFSVERPDGSNFTLKIRSTKLEDSAMYFCASSDFLAEAFFGQGTRLTVV.